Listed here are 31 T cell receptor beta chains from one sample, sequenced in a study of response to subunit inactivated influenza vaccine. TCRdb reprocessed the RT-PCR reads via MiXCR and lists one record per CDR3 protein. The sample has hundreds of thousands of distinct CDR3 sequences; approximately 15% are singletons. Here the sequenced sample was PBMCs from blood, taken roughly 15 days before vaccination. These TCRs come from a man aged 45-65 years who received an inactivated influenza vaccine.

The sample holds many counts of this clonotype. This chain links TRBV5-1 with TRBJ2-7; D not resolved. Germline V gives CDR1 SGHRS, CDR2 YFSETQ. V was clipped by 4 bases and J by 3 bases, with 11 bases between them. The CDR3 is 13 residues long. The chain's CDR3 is CASSEDSYYEQYF. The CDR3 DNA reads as TGCGCCAGCAGCGAAGACTCGTACTACGAGCAGTACTTC.

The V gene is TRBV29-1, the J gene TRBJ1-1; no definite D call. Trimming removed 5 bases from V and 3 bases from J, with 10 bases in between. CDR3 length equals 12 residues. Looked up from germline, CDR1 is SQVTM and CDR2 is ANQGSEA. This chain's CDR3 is CSVNTEYTEAFF. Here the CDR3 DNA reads TGCAGCGTTAACACAGAGTACACTGAAGCTTTCTTT.

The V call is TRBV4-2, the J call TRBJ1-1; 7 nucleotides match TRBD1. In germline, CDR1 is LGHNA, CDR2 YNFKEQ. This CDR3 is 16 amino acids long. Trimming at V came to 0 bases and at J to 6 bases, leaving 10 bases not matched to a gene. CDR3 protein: CASSQEASRGGSEAFF. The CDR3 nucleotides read TGTGCCAGCAGCCAAGAGGCATCGAGAGGGGGCTCTGAAGCTTTCTTT.

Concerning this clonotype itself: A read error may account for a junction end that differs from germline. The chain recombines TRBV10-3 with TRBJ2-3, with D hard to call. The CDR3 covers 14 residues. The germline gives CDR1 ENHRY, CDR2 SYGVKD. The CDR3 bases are TGTGCCCTCAGTGGAGCAGCTAGCACAGATACGCAGTATTTT. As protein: CALSGAASTDTQYF.

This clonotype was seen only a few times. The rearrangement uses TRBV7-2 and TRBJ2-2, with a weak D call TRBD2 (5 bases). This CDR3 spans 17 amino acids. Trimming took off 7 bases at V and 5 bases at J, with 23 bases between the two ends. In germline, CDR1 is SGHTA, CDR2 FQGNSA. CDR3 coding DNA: TGTGCCAGCATCATGGACTCCGTTTTTCGTGGAACCGGGGAGCTGTTTTTT. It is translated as CASIMDSVFRGTGELFF.

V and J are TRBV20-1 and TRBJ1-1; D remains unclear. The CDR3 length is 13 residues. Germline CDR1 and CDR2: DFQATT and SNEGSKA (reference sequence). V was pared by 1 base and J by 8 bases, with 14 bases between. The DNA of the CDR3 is TGCAGTGCTAGAGCGGCAGCCCAGCGGGAAGCTTTCTTT. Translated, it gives CSARAAAQREAFF.

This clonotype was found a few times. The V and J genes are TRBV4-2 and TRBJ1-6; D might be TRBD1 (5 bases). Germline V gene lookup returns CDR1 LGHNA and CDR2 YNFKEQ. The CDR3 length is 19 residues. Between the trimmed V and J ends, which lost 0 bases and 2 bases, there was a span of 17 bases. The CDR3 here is CASSQDRSQQATYNSPLHF. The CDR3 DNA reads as TGTGCCAGCAGCCAAGATAGGTCCCAACAGGCGACCTATAATTCACCCCTCCACTTT.

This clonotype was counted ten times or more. CDR3 in amino acids: CASSYLQQNTEAFF. The CDR3 nucleotides are TGTGCCAGCAGTTACTTACAGCAGAACACTGAAGCTTTCTTT. The chain recombines TRBV6-5 with TRBJ1-1; D gene uncertain. Trimming shortened V by 1 base and J by 1 base, and 7 bases separated the two germline ends. The CDR3 spans 14 residues. Looked up from germline, CDR1 is MNHEY and CDR2 is SVGAGI.

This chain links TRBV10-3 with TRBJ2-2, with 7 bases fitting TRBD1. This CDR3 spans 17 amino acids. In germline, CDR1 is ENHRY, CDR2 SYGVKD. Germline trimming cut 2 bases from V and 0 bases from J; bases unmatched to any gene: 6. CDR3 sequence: CAISEQVTGTNTGELFF. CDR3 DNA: TGTGCCATCAGTGAGCAAGTGACAGGGACGAACACCGGGGAGCTGTTTTTT.

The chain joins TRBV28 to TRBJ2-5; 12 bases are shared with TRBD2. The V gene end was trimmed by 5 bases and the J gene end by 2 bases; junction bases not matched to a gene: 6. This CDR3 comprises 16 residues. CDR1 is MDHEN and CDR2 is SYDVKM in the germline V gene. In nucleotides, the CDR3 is TGTGCCAGCAGTAAAATCGGGACTAGCGGGCAAGAGACCCAGTACTTC. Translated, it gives CASSKIGTSGQETQYF.

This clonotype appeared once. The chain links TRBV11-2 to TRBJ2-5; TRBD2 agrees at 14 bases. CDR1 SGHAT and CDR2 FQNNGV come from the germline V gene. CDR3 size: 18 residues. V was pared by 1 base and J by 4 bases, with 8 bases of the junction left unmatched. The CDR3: CASSLGTSGRLTSETQYF. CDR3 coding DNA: TGTGCCAGCAGCTTAGGGACTAGCGGGAGGCTCACATCAGAGACCCAGTACTTC. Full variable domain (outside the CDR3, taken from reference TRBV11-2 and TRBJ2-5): EAGVAQSPRYKIIEKRQSVAFWCNPISGHATLYWYQQILGQGPKLLIQFQNNGVVDDSQLPKDRFSAERLKGVDSTLKIQPAKLEDSAVYLCASSLGTSGRLTSETQYFGPGTRLLVL.

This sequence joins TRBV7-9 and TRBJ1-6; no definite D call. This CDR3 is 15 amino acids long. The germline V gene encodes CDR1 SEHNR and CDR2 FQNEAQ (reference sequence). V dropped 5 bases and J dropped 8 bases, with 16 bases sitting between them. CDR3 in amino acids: CASSRTERTDSPLHF. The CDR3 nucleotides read TGTGCCAGCAGCCGGACTGAACGCACCGATTCACCCCTCCACTTT.

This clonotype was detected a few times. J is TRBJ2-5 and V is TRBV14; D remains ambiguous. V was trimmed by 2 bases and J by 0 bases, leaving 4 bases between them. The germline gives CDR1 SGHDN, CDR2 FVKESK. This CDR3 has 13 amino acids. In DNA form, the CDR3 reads TGTGCCAGCAGCCAAATATACCAAGAGACCCAGTACTTC. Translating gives CASSQIYQETQYF.

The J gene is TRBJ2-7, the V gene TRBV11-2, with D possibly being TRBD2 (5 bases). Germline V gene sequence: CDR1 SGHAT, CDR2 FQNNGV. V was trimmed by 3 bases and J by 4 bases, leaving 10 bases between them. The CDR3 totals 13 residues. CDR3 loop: CASSFWLAYEQYF. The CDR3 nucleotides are TGTGCCAGCAGCTTTTGGCTAGCTTACGAGCAGTACTTC.

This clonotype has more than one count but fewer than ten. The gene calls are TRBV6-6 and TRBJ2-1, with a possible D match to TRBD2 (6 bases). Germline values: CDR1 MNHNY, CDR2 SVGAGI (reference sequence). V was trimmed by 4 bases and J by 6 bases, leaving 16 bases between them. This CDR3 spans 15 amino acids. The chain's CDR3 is CASSFSPGLGNEQFF. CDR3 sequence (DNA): TGTGCCAGCAGTTTCTCCCCGGGACTGGGCAATGAGCAGTTCTTC.

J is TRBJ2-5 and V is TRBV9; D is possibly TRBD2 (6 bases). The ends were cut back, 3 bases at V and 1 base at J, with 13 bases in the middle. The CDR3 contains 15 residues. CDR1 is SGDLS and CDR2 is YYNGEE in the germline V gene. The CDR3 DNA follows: TGTGCCAGCAGCGACTCCGGGAGCCTCCAAGAGACCCAGTACTTC. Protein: CASSDSGSLQETQYF.

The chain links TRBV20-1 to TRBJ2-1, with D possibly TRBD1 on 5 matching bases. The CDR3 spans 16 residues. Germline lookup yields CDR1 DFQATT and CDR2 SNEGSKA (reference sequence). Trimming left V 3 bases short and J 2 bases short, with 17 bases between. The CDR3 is CSASRFQGLAYNEQFF. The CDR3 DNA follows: TGCAGTGCTAGCCGATTTCAGGGTCTCGCCTACAATGAGCAGTTCTTC.

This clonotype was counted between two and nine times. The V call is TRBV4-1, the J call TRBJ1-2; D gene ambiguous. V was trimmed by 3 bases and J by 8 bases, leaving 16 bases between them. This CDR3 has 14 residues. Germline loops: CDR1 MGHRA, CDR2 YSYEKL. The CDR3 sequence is CASSQAGPPRGYTF. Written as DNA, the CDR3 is TGCGCCAGCAGCCAGGCCGGGCCCCCGAGGGGCTACACCTTC.

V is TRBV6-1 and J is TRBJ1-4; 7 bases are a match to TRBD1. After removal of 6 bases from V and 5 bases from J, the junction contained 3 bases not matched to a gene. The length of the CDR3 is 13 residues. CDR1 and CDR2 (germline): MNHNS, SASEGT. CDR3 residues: CASRLDRNEKLFF. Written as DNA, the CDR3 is TGTGCCAGCAGATTGGACAGGAATGAAAAACTGTTTTTT.

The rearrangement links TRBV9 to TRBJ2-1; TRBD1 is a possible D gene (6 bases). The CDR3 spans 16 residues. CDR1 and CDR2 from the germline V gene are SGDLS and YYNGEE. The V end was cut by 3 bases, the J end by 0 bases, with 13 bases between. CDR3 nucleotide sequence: TGTGCCAGCAGCGGGTTAAGGGGGAGCTCCTACAATGAGCAGTTCTTC. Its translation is CASSGLRGSSYNEQFF.

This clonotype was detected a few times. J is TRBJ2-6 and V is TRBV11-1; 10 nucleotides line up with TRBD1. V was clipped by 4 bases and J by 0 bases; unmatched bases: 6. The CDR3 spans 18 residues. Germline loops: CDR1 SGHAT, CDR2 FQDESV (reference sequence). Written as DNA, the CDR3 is TGTGCCAGCAGCTCTCGGACAGGGGGAGACTCTGGGGCCAACGTCCTGACTTTC. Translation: CASSSRTGGDSGANVLTF. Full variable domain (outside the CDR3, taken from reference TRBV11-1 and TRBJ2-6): EAEVAQSPRYKITEKSQAVAFWCDPISGHATLYWYRQILGQGPELLVQFQDESVVDDSQLPKDRFSAERLKGVDSTLKIQPAELGDSAMYLCASSSRTGGDSGANVLTFGAGSRLTVL.

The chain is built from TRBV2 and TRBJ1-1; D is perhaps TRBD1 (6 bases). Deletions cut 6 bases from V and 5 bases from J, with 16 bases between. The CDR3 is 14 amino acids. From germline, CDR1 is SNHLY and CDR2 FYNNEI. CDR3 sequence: CASRGTGAGTEAFF. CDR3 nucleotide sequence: TGTGCCAGCAGGGGGACGGGGGCCGGGACTGAAGCTTTCTTT.

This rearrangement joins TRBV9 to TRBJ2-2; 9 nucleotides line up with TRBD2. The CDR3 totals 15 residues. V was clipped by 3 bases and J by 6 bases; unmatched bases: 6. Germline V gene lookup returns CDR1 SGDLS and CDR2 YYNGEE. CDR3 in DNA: TGTGCCAGCAGCGCCCTCTGGACTAGCGCCGGGGAGCTGTTTTTT. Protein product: CASSALWTSAGELFF.

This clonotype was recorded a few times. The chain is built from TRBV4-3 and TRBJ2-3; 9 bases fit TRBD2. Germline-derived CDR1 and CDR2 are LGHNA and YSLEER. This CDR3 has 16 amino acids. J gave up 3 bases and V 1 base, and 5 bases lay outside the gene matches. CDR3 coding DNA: TGCGCCAGCAGCCAAGGTAGCGGGAGTGAGACAGATACGCAGTATTTT. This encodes CASSQGSGSETDTQYF.

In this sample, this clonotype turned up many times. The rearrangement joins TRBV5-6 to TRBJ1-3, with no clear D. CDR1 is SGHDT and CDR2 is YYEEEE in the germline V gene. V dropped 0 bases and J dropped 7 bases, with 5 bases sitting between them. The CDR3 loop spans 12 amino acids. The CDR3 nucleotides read TGTGCCAGCAGCTTGGGATACAACACCATATATTTT. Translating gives CASSLGYNTIYF.

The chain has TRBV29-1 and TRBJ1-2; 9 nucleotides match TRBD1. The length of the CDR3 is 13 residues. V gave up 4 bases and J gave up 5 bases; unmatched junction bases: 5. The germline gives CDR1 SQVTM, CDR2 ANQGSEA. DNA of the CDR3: TGCAGCGTTGGGGACAGGGTAGAGTATGGCTACACCTTC. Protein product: CSVGDRVEYGYTF.

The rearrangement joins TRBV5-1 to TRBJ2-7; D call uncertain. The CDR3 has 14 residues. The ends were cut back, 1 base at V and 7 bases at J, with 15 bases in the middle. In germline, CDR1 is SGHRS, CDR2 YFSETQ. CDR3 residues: CASSLIGDMREQYF. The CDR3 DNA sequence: TGCGCCAGCAGCTTGATCGGTGATATGAGGGAGCAGTACTTC.

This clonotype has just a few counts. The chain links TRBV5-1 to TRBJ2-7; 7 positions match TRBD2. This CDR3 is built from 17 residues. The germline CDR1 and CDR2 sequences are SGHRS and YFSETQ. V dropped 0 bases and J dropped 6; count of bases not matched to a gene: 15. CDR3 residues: CASSLGIVGTTEGEQYF. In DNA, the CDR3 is TGCGCCAGCAGCTTGGGGATAGTGGGGACTACCGAAGGCGAGCAGTACTTC.

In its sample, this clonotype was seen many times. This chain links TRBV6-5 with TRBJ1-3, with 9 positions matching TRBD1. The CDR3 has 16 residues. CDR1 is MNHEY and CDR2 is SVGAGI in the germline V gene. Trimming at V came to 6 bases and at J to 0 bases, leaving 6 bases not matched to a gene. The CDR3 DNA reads TGTGCCAGCAGCCGTACAGGGGGCTTCTCTGGAAACACCATATATTTT. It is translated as CASSRTGGFSGNTIYF.

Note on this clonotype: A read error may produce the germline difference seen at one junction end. The CDR3: CASSPAGLAGGPPLF. The CDR3 DNA is TGTGCCAGCAGCCCCGCCGGACTAGCGGGGGGGCCCCCCCTCTTC. This chain joins TRBV7-8 and TRBJ2-1; 15 bases agree with TRBD2. Germline-derived CDR1 and CDR2 are SGHVS and FQNEAQ. The CDR3 has 15 amino acids.

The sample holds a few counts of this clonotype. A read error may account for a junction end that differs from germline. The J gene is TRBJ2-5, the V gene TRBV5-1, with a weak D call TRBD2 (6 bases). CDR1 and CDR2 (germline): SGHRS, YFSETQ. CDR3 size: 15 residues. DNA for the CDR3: TGCGCCAACAGCTGGGGAAACGCGGGGATGGAGACCCAGTACTTC. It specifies CANSWGNAGMETQYF.